The 17 T cell receptor beta chains given below trace back to one sample, sequenced in a study of blood T cell repertoires in COVID-19. Measured with immunoSEQ multiplex PCR; TCRdb has only the in-frame clones, and not every one. The repertoire holds 200,000 or so clones, with 83% as singletons. Sequencing input: PBMCs or T cells enriched from blood (not recorded which). Source of these receptors: a woman in her 50s who had been exposed to COVID-19.

V is TRBV28 and J is TRBJ1-1; D unclear. This CDR3 spans 11 amino acids. Between the trimmed V and J ends, which lost 7 bases and 7 bases, there was a span of 10 bases. CDR1 and CDR2 from the germline V gene are MDHEN and SYDVKM. The CDR3 coding sequence is TGTGCCAGCAATACTCGCGGTGAAGCTTTCTTT. Encoded protein: CASNTRGEAFF.

The rearrangement uses TRBV28 and TRBJ1-2; tentative D call: TRBD1 (6 bases). Trimming stripped 2 bases from V and 4 bases from J, with 11 bases between. Germline-derived CDR1 and CDR2 are MDHEN and SYDVKM. CDR3 length: 14 amino acids. CDR3 in DNA: TGTGCCAGCAGTTTAACCCTAGGGGGCTATGGCTACACCTTC. It codes for CASSLTLGGYGYTF.

The chain links TRBV9 to TRBJ1-3; D uncertain. CDR1 and CDR2 (germline): SGDLS, YYNGEE. The CDR3 is made up of 16 amino acids. The V end was cut by 1 base, the J end by 0 bases, with 11 bases between. The CDR3 region is CASSVSTGLSGNTIYF. In nucleotides, the CDR3 is TGTGCCAGCAGCGTATCCACCGGTCTCTCTGGAAACACCATATATTTT.

V gene TRBV24-1 combines with J gene TRBJ2-7; 10 bases map to TRBD1. J was trimmed by 4 bases and V by 3 bases; bases with no gene match: 5. This CDR3 has 15 residues. The germline CDR1 and CDR2 sequences are KGHDR and SFDVKD. Here the CDR3 reads CATSDPGTGAYEQYF. CDR3 bases: TGTGCCACCAGTGATCCCGGGACAGGGGCGTACGAGCAGTACTTC.

CDR3 sequence: CASRSGTGISPLHF. CDR3 bases: TGCGCCAGCAGGTCCGGGACAGGGATTTCACCCCTCCACTTT. This chain links TRBV5-1 with TRBJ1-6, with TRBD1 matching over 9 bases. Per the germline V gene, CDR1 is SGHRS and CDR2 is YFSETQ. V gave up 5 bases and J gave up 9 bases; unmatched junction bases: 6. The CDR3 is made up of 14 amino acids.

The rearrangement joins TRBV10-3 to TRBJ2-3; 7 bases agree with TRBD1. Germline-derived CDR1 and CDR2 are ENHRY and SYGVKD. V lost 4 bases and J lost 0; bases outside the gene matches: 7. The CDR3 has 16 amino acids. In nucleotides, the CDR3 is TGTGCCATCAGTGGCCCCGGGACAGAAAGCACAGATACGCAGTATTTT. This encodes CAISGPGTESTDTQYF.

The chain links TRBV5-8 to TRBJ2-7; TRBD2 might be the D (5 bases). The CDR3 is 13 amino acids. The germline CDR1 and CDR2 sequences are SGHTS and YDEGEE. V was trimmed by 5 bases and J by 1 base, leaving 10 bases between them. CDR3 in amino acids: CASSLDFSYEQYF. The CDR3 bases are TGTGCCAGCAGTCTGGACTTTTCCTACGAGCAGTACTTC.

The chain is built from TRBV29-1 and TRBJ1-4, with D possibly TRBD1 on 5 matching bases. V shed 7 bases and J shed 3 bases, with 9 bases lying between them. Germline CDR1 is SQVTM and CDR2 is ANQGSEA. This CDR3 spans 12 amino acids. CDR3 protein: CSGGGANEKLFF. The CDR3 coding sequence is TGCAGCGGTGGGGGGGCTAATGAAAAACTGTTTTTT. The full variable domain, rest sourced from reference TRBV29-1 and TRBJ1-4, is SAVISQKPSRDICQRGTSLTIQCQVDSQVTMMFWYRQQPGQSLTLIATANQGSEATYESGFVIDKFPISRPNLTFSTLTVSNMSPEDSSIYLCSGGGANEKLFFGSGTQLSVL.

This clone was recorded a few times. V gene TRBV3-1 (or the pseudogene TRBV3-2) combines with J gene TRBJ1-1; D is possibly TRBD1 (5 bases). With 0 bases removed from V and 11 bases from J, the gap between germline ends came to 10 bases. This CDR3 comprises 12 residues. CDR1 is LGHDT and CDR2 is YNNKEL in the germline V gene (reference sequence). The CDR3 reads CASSQDVDMAFF. DNA of the CDR3: TGTGCCAGCAGCCAAGATGTGGACATGGCTTTCTTT.

V is TRBV4-1 and J is TRBJ1-3; no definite D call. V shed 3 bases and J shed 2 bases, with 8 bases lying between them. Per germline, CDR1 MGHRA and CDR2 YSYEKL. This CDR3 region has 14 residues. This CDR3 is CASSQTGPGNTIYF. The CDR3 DNA sequence: TGCGCCAGCAGCCAGACGGGTCCTGGAAACACCATATATTTT.

In the case of this clone: A junction boundary mismatches the germline segment, possibly from a read error. The genes are TRBV14 and TRBJ2-4; 8 positions match TRBD2. CDR3 size: 16 residues. Germline CDR1 SGHDN, CDR2 FVKESK. The chain's CDR3 is CASSQAGGLAKNIQHF. The CDR3 coding sequence is TGTGCCAGCAGCCAGGCGGGGGGTCTAGCCAAAAACATTCAGCACTTC.

The chain combines TRBV6-1 with TRBJ1-2; 7 bases are shared with TRBD1. CDR1 is MNHNS and CDR2 is SASEGT in the germline V gene. The V gene end was trimmed by 2 bases and the J gene end by 5 bases; junction bases not matched to a gene: 2. The CDR3 runs 13 residues. CDR3 coding DNA: TGTGCCAGCAGTGAAAGGGACAGATATGGCTACACCTTC. Amino acid sequence: CASSERDRYGYTF.

This clone was found a few times. Other DNA sequences within the sample encode an identical CDR3. The chain links TRBV7-9 to TRBJ2-2, with D unresolved. This CDR3 has 13 residues. Germline values: CDR1 SEHNR, CDR2 FQNEAQ (reference sequence). V lost 1 base and J 5 bases, leaving 5 bases between the germline ends. CDR3 amino acids: CASSLGQTGELFF. The CDR3 DNA is TGTGCCAGCAGCTTAGGGCAGACCGGGGAGCTGTTTTTT. Complete variable domain (other parts from reference TRBV7-9 and TRBJ2-2): DTGVSQNPRHKITKRGQNVTFRCDPISEHNRLYWYRQTLGQGPEFLTYFQNEAQLEKSRLLSDRFSAERPKGSFSTLEIQRTEQGDSAMYLCASSLGQTGELFFGEGSRLTVL.

In its sample, this clone was seen once. The rearrangement joins TRBV19 to TRBJ1-5; no clear D. Trimming removed 7 bases at V and 4 bases at J, with 11 bases between. The CDR3 is 13 residues long. Germline values: CDR1 LNHDA, CDR2 SQIVND (reference sequence). CDR3 coding DNA: TGTGCCAGTAACTTCGGGGAAAATCAGCCCCAGCATTTT. Translated, it gives CASNFGENQPQHF.

The rearrangement links TRBV7-9 to TRBJ1-2, with a possible D match to TRBD1 (6 bases). Trimming shortened V by 9 bases and J by 4 bases, and 15 bases separated the two germline ends. Germline CDR1 is SEHNR and CDR2 is FQNEAQ (reference sequence). CDR3 length: 13 amino acids. The DNA of the CDR3 is TGTGCCAGTTCAGGGGTTGTCGGCTATGGCTACACCTTC. This sequence encodes CASSGVVGYGYTF.

This chain uses TRBV14 with TRBJ1-1, with D unresolved. Trimming took off 4 bases at V and 6 bases at J, with 24 bases between the two ends. CDR1 is SGHDN, CDR2 FVKESK, per germline. This CDR3 is built from 17 residues. CDR3 nucleotides: TGTGCCAGCAGCCCATTGGGATCTATTTCGGGGATGGCTGAAGCTTTCTTT. As protein: CASSPLGSISGMAEAFF.

The V call is TRBV7-9, the J call TRBJ1-4; D perhaps matches TRBD1 (5 bases). The V end was cut by 3 bases, the J end by 8 bases, with 10 bases between. Per the germline V gene, CDR1 is SEHNR and CDR2 is FQNEAQ (reference sequence). The CDR3 runs 13 residues. Here the CDR3 reads CASSFSSGEKLFF. CDR3 nucleotides: TGTGCCAGCAGCTTTTCCTCAGGGGAAAAACTGTTTTTT.